The rows below give T cell receptor beta chains drawn from one sample of a study of blood T cell repertoires in COVID-19. Sequencing used immunoSEQ multiplex PCR; TCRdb keeps in-frame clones, though not all of them. This table has over 95,000 clones, roughly 84% appearing once. The sample comprised peripheral blood. Receptors were obtained from a man aged 70 or older with active or convalescent COVID-19. Both conserved end residues are part of each CDR3. Fields, in order: J gene, V gene, CDR3 protein.

J gene: TRBJ1-4; V gene: TRBV2; CDR3 protein: CASLNGENRVTNEKLFF
J gene: TRBJ1-2; V gene: TRBV7-9; CDR3 protein: CASSSPGQENYGYTF
J gene: TRBJ2-2; V gene: TRBV5-1; CDR3 protein: CASRPLAGDNTGELFF
J gene: TRBJ2-1; V gene: TRBV4-3; CDR3 protein: CASSQGTSGGAVEQFF
J gene: TRBJ2-7; V gene: TRBV19; CDR3 protein: CASSLQGLGSYEQYF
J gene: TRBJ2-7; V gene: TRBV27; CDR3 protein: CASSFRPPGQGFYEQYF
J gene: TRBJ1-2; V gene: TRBV18; CDR3 protein: CASSPTGVDYGYTF
J gene: TRBJ1-1; V gene: TRBV2; CDR3 protein: CASRTAGTIGTEAFF
J gene: TRBJ2-7; V gene: TRBV7-8; CDR3 protein: CASSLQRGGLYEQYF
J gene: TRBJ1-5; V gene: TRBV19; CDR3 protein: CASSTRQGYSNQPQHF
J gene: TRBJ1-2; V gene: TRBV18; CDR3 protein: CASSPPTGIYPGYTF
J gene: TRBJ1-1; V gene: TRBV6-5; CDR3 protein: CASRAMQLNTEAFF
J gene: TRBJ2-3; V gene: TRBV5-1; CDR3 protein: CASSLEPAGRADTQYF
J gene: TRBJ2-1; V gene: TRBV6-1; CDR3 protein: CASSERAYNEQFF
J gene: TRBJ2-3; V gene: TRBV27; CDR3 protein: CASSPLGQAMSTDTQYF
J gene: TRBJ1-2; V gene: TRBV5-1; CDR3 protein: CASSWGARGGSGYTF
J gene: TRBJ1-2; V gene: TRBV5-6; CDR3 protein: CASSLAGTGGSGYTF
J gene: TRBJ2-7; V gene: TRBV6-5; CDR3 protein: CASKGGGEQYF
J gene: TRBJ1-5; V gene: TRBV3-1/TRBV3-2; CDR3 protein: CASSQGGTSNQPQHF
J gene: TRBJ2-1; V gene: TRBV25-1; CDR3 protein: CASSRGGSGWDEQFF
J gene: TRBJ1-1; V gene: TRBV18; CDR3 protein: CASSPFQSNTEAFF
J gene: TRBJ1-2; V gene: TRBV12-3/TRBV12-4; CDR3 protein: CASSFSDYGYTF
J gene: TRBJ1-2; V gene: TRBV4-1; CDR3 protein: CASSQETGVDYGYTF
J gene: TRBJ1-2; V gene: TRBV7-9; CDR3 protein: CASSLAGQGAGGYTF
J gene: TRBJ1-1; V gene: TRBV6-6; CDR3 protein: CASSFYTEAFF
J gene: TRBJ2-1; V gene: TRBV30; CDR3 protein: CAWSVGGGTGDGNEQFF
J gene: TRBJ1-2; V gene: TRBV29-1; CDR3 protein: CSVDVAEVYGYTF